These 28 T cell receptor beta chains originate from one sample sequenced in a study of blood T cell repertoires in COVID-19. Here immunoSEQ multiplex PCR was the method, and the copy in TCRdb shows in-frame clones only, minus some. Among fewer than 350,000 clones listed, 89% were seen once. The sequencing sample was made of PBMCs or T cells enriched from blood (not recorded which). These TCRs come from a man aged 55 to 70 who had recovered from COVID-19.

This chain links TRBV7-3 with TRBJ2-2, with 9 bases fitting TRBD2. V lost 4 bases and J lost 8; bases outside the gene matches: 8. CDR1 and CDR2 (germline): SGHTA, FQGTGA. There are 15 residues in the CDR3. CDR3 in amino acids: CASSSIAGVGGELFF. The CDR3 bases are TGTGCCAGCAGCTCGATAGCGGGAGTCGGAGGGGAGCTGTTTTTT.

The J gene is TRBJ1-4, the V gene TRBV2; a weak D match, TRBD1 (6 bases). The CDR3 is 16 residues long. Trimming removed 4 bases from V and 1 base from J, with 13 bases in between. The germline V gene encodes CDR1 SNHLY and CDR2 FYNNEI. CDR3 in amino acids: CASSVTSRGTNEKLFF. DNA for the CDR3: TGTGCCAGCAGTGTTACATCCAGGGGAACTAATGAAAAACTGTTTTTT.

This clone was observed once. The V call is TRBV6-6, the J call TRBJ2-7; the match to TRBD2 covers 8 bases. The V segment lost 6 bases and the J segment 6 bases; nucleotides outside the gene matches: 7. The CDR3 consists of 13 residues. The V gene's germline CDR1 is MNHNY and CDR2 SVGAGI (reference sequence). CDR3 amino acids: CASSGTRGGEQYF. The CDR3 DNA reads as TGTGCCAGCAGCGGGACTAGGGGCGGCGAGCAGTACTTC.

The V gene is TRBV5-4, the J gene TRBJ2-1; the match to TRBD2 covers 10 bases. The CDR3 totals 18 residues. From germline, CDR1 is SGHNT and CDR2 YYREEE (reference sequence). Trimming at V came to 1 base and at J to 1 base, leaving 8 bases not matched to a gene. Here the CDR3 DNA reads TGTGCCAGCAGCTTGAGTAGCGGGAGGACTATATCCTACAATGAGCAGTTCTTC. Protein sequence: CASSLSSGRTISYNEQFF. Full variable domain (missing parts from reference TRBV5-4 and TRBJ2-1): ETGVTQSPTHLIKTRGQQVTLRCSSQSGHNTVSWYQQALGQGPQFIFQYYREEENGRGNFPPRFSGLQFPNYSSELNVNALELDDSALYLCASSLSSGRTISYNEQFFGPGTRLTVL.

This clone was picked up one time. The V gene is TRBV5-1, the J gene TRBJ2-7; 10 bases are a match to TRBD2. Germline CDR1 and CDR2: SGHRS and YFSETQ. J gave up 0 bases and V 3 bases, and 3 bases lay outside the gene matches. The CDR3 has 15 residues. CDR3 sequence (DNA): TGCGCCAGCAGCTCGACTAGCGGGCGCTCCTACGAGCAGTACTTC. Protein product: CASSSTSGRSYEQYF.

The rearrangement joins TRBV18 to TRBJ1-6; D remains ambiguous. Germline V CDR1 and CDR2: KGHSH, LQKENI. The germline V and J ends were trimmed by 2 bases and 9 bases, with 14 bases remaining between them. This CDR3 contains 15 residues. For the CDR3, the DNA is TGTGCCAGCTCACCAATTAACAACGCGGGTTCACCCCTCCACTTT. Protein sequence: CASSPINNAGSPLHF.

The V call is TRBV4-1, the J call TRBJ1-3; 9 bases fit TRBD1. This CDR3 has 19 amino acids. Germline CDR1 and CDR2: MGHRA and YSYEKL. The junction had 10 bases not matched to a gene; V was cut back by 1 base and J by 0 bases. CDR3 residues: CASSQVGTGLIISGNTIYF. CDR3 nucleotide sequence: TGCGCCAGCAGCCAAGTGGGGACAGGGCTAATTATCTCTGGAAACACCATATATTTT.

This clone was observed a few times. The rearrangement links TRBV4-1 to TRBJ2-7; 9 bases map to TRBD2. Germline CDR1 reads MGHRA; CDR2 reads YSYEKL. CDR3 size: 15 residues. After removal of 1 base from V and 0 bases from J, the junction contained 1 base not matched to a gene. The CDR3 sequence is CASSQGLADSYEQYF. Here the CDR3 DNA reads TGCGCCAGCAGCCAAGGACTAGCGGACTCCTACGAGCAGTACTTC.

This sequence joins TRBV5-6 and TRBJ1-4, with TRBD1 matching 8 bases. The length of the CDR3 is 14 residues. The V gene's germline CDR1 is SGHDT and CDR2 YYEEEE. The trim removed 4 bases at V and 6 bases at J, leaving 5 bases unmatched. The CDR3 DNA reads TGTGCCAGCAGCCAGGGGGCGGGAGATGAAAAACTGTTTTTT. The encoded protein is CASSQGAGDEKLFF.

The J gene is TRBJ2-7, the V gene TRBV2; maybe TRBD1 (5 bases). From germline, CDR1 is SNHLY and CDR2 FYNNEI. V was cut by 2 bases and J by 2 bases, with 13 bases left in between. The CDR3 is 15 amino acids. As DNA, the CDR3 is TGTGCCAGCAGTGAAACGCAGGGAACGGCCTACGAGCAGTACTTC. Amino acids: CASSETQGTAYEQYF.

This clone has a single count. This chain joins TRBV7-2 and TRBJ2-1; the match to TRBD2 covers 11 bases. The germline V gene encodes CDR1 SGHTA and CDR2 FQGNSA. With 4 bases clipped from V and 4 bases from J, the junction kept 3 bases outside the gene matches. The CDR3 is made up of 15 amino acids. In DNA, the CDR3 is TGTGCCAGCAGCTCTAGACTAGCGGGGTACAATGAGCAGTTCTTC. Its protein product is CASSSRLAGYNEQFF.

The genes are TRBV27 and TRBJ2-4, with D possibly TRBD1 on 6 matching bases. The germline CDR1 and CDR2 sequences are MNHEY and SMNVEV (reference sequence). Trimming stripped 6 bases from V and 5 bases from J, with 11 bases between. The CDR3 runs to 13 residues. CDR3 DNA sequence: TGTGCCAGCAGCAGGACAGTCCAAAACATTCAGTACTTC. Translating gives CASSRTVQNIQYF.

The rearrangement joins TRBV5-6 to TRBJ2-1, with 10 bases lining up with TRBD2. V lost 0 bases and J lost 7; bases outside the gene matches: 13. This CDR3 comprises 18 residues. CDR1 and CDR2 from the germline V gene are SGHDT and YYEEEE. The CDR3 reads CASSLGWQQAGGPNEQFF. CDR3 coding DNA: TGTGCCAGCAGCTTGGGTTGGCAACAAGCGGGAGGGCCAAATGAGCAGTTCTTC.

CDR3 DNA: TGTGCCAGCAGACCGGGGACTAGCCTATCAGGGGAGACCCAGTACTTC. It is translated as CASRPGTSLSGETQYF. The J gene is TRBJ2-5, the V gene TRBV3-1 (or the pseudogene TRBV3-2); 9 bases line up with TRBD2. Looked up from germline, CDR1 is LGHDT and CDR2 is YNNKEL (reference sequence). The CDR3 is 16 residues long. J lost 5 bases, V lost 6 bases, and 13 bases had no gene match.

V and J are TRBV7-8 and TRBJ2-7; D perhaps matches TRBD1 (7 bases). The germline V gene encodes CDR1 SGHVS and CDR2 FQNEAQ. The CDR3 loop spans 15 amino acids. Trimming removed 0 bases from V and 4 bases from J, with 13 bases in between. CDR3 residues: CASSLAIQGRYEQYF. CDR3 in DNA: TGTGCCAGCAGCTTAGCGATACAGGGGAGGTACGAGCAGTACTTC. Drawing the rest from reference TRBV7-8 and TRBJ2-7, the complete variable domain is GAGVSQSPRYKVAKRGQDVALRCDPISGHVSLFWYQQALGQGPEFLTYFQNEAQLDKSGLPSDRFFAERPEGSVSTLKIQRTQQEDSAVYLCASSLAIQGRYEQYFGPGTRLTVT.

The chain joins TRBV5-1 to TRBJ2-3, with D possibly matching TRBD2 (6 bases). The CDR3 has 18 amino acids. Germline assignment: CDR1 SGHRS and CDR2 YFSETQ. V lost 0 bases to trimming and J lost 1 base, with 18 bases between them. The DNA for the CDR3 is TGCGCCAGCAGCTTGGAGAGCGGGTGGATCTACCGCACAGATACGCAGTATTTT. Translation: CASSLESGWIYRTDTQYF.

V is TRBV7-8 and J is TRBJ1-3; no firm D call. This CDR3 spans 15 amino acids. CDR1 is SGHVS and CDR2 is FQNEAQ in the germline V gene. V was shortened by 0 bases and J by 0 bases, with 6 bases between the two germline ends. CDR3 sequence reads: CASSLAHSSGNTIYF. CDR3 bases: TGTGCCAGCAGCTTAGCTCATTCCTCTGGAAACACCATATATTTT.

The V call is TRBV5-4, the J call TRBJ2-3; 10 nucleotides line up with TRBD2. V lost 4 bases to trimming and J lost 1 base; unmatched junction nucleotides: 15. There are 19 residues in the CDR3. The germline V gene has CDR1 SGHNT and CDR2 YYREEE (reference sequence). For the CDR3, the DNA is TGTGCCAGCAGCCTTGGGGGTCTAGCGGGAGAAAGGGGCACAGATACGCAGTATTTT. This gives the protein CASSLGGLAGERGTDTQYF.

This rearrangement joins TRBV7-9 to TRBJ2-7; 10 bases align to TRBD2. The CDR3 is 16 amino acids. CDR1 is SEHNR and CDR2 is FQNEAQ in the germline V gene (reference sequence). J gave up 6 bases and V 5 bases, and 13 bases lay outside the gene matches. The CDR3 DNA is TGTGCCAGCAGCCTAAGGGGGCCAGCGGGAGGGTTCGAGCAGTACTTC. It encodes CASSLRGPAGGFEQYF.

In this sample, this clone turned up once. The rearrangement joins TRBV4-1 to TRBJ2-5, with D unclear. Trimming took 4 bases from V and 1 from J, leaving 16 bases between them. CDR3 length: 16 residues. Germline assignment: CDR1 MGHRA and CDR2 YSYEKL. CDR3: CASSPPGAKFQETQYF. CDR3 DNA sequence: TGCGCCAGCAGCCCGCCGGGTGCCAAGTTCCAAGAGACCCAGTACTTC.

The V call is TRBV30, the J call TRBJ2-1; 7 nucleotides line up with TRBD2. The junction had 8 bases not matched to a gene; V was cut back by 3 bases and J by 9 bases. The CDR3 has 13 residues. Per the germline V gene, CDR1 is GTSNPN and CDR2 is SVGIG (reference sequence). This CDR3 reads CAWSGRERVEQFF. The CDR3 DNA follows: TGTGCCTGGAGCGGGCGGGAGAGGGTTGAGCAGTTCTTC.

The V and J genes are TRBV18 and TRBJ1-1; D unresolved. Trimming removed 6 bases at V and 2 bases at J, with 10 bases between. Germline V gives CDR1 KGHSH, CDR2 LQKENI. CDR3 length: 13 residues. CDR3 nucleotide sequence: TGTGCCAGCTCGCCGCAGGTTAACACTGAAGCTTTCTTT. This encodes CASSPQVNTEAFF.

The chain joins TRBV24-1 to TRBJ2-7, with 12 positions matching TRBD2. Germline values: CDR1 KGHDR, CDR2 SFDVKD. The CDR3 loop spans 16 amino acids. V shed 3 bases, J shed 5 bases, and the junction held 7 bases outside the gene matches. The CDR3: CATSDARLAGDHEQYF. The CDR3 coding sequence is TGTGCCACCAGTGATGCTCGACTAGCGGGAGACCACGAGCAGTACTTC.

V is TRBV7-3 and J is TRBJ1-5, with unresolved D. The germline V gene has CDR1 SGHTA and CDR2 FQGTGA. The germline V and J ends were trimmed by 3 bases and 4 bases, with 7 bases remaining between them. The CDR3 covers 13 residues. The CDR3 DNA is TGTGCCAGCAGCTTCCACATGAATCAGCCCCAGCATTTT. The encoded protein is CASSFHMNQPQHF.

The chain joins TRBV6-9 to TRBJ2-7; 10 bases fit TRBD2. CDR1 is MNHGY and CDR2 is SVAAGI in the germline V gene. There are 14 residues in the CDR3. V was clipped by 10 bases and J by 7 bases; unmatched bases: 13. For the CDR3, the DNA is TGTGCCACCCCACATCTAGCGGGAGTTGATGAGCAGTACTTC. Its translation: CATPHLAGVDEQYF.

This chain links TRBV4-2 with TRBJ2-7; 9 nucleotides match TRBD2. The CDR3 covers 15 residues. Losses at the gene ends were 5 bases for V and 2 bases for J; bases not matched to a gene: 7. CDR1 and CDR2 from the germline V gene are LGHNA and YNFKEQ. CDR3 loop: CASSNMAGGPYEQYF. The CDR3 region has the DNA TGTGCCAGCAGCAATATGGCGGGAGGGCCCTACGAGCAGTACTTC.

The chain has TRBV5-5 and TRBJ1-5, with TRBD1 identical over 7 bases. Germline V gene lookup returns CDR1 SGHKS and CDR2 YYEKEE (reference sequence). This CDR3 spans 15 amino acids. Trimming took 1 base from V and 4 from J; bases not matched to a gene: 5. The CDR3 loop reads CASSLSAGGNQPQHF. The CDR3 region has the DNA TGTGCCAGCAGCTTGTCTGCAGGGGGTAATCAGCCCCAGCATTTT.

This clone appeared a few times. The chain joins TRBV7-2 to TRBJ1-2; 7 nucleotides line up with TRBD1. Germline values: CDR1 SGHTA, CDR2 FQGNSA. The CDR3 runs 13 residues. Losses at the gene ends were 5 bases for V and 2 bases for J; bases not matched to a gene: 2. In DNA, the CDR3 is TGTGCCAGCAGCGCGGACAGGAACTATGGCTACACCTTC. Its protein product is CASSADRNYGYTF.